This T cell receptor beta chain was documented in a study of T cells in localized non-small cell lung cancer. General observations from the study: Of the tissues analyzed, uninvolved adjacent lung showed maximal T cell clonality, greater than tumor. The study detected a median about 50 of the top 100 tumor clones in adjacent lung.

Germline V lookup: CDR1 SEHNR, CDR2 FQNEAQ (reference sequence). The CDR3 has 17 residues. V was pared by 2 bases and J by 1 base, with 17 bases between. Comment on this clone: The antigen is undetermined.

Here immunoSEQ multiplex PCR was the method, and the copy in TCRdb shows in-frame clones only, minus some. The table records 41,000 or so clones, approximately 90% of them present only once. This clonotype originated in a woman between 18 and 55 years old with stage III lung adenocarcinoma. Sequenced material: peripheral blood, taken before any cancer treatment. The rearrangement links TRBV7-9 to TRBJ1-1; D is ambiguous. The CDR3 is CASSLSEGNRGNTEAFF. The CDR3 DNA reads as TGTGCCAGCAGCTTATCTGAGGGAAATCGAGGGAACACTGAAGCTTTCTTT.